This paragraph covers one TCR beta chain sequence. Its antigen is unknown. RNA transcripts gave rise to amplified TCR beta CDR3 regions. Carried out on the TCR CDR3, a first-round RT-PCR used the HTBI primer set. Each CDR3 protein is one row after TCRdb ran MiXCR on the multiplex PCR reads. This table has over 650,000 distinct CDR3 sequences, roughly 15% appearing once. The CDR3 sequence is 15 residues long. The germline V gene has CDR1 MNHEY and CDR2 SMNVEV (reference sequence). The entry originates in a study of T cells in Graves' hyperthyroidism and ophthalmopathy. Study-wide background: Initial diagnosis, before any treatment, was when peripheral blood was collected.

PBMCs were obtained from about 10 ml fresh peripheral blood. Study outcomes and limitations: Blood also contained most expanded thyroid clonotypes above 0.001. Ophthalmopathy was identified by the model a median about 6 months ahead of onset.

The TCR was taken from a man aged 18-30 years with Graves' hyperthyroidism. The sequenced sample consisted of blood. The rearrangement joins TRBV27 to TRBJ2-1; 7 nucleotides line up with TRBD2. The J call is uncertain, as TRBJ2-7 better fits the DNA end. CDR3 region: CASSFGLESYNEQYF. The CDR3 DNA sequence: TGTGCCAGCAGTTTCGGACTAGAATCCTACAATGAGCAGTACTTC.